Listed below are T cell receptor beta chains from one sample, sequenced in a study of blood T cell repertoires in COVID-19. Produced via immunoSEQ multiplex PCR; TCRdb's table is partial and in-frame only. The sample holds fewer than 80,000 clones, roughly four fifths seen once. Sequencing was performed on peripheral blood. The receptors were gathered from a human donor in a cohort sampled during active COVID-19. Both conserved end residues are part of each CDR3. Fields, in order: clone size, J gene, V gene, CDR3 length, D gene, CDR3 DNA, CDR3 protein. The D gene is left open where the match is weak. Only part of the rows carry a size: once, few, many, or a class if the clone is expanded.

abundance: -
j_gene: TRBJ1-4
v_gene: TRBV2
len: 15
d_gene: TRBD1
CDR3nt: TGTGCCAGCAGCGACACAGGGGCGGGTAATGAAAAACTGTTTTTT
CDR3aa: CASSDTGAGNEKLFF

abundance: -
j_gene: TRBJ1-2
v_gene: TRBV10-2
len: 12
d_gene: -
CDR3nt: TGCGCCAGCAGTAAGGACAGCTATGGCTACACCTTC
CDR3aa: CASSKDSYGYTF

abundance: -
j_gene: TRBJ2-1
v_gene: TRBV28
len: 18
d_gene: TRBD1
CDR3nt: TGTGCCAGCAGTTTAACGACAGGGCTCGGTACCTCCTACAATGAGCAGTTCTTC
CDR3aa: CASSLTTGLGTSYNEQFF

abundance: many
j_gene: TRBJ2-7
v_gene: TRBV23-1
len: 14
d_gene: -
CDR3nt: TGCGCCAGCAGTCGTCACCCCCTACTGTACGAGCAGTACTTC
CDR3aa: CASSRHPLLYEQYF

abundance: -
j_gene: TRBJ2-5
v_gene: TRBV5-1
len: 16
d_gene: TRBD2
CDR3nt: TGCGCCAGCAGCTTGGACGTAGCGGGGGCTGGGGAGACCCAGTACTTC
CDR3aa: CASSLDVAGAGETQYF

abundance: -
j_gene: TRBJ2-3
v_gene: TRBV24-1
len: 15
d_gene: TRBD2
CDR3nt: TGTGCCACCAGTGAATTAGCGGGGGGTATGGATACGCAGTATTTT
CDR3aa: CATSELAGGMDTQYF

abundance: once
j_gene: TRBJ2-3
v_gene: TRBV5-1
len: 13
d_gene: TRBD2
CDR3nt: TGCGCCAGCAGCCTGCGGGGGGAGGATACGCAGTATTTT
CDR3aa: CASSLRGEDTQYF

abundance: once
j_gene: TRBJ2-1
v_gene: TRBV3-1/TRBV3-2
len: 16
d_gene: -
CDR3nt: TGTGCCAGCAGCCCAAAGGCGGCTAGCGTCATAAATGAGCAGTTCTTC
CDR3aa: CASSPKAASVINEQFF

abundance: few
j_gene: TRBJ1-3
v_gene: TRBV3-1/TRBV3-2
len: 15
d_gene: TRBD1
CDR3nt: TGTGCCAGCAGCCAAAATACAGGGGCTGGAAACACCATATATTTT
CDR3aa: CASSQNTGAGNTIYF

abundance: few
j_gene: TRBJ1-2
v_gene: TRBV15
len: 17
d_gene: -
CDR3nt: TGTGCCACCAGCAGCGACCGGGGGGGATCAGCTAACTATGGCTACACCTTC
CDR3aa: CATSSDRGGSANYGYTF

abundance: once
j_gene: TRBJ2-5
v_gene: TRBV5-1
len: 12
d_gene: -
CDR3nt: TGCGCCAGCAGCTTGCAACAAGAGACCCAGTACTTC
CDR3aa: CASSLQQETQYF

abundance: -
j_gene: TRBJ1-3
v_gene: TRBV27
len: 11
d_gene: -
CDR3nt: TGTGCCAGCAGACTTGGAAACACCATATATTTT
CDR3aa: CASRLGNTIYF

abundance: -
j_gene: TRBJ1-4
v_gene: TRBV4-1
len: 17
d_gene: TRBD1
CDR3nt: TGCGCCAGCAGCCCGGGGGGACAGGGAACAACTAATGAAAAACTGTTTTTT
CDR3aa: CASSPGGQGTTNEKLFF

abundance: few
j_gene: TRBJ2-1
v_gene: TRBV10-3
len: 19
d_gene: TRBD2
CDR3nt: TGTGCCATCAGTGGCCCTAGCGGGGGAGCTTCTATTTATAACAATGAGCAGTTCTTC
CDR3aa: CAISGPSGGASIYNNEQFF

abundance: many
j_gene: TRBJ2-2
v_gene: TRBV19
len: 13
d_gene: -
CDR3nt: TGTGCCAGTAGTGTCACAGGGTCCGGGGAGCTGTTTTTT
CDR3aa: CASSVTGSGELFF

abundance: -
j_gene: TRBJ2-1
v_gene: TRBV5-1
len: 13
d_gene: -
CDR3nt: TGCGCCAGCAGCCCGCCCAGGGGCAATGAGCAGTTCTTC
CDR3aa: CASSPPRGNEQFF

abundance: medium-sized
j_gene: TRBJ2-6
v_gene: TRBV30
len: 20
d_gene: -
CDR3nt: TGTGCCTGGAGTGTATCTTCGTTCAGGGGGGATCCTCTGGGGGCCAACGTCCTGACTTTC
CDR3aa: CAWSVSSFRGDPLGANVLTF

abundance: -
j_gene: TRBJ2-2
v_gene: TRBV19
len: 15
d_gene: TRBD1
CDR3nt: TGTGCCAGTAGTATAATGACAGGGTTTGACGGGGAGCTGTTTTTT
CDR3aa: CASSIMTGFDGELFF

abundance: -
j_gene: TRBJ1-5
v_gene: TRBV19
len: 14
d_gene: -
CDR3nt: TGTGCCAGTAGTATACTTTTCGGGAATCAGCCCCAGCATTTT
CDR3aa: CASSILFGNQPQHF

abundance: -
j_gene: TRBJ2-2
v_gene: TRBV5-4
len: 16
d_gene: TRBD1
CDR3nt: TGTGCCAGCAGCTTGGAGGGACAGATAAACACCGGGGAGCTGTTTTTT
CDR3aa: CASSLEGQINTGELFF

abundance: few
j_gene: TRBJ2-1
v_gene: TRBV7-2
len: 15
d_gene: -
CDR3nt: TGTGCCAGCAGCTTAGCGACAGTTGCGCTTGGGGAGCAGTTCTTC
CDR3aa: CASSLATVALGEQFF

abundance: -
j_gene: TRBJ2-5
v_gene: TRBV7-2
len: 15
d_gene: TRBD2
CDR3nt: TGTGCCAGCAGCTTAGGCGGGGGGGCGCAAGAGACCCAGTACTTC
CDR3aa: CASSLGGGAQETQYF

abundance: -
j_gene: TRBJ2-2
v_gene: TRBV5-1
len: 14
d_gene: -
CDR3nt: TGCGCCAGCAGGGCGTTGGAGGGAACCGGGGAGCTGTTTTTT
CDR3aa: CASRALEGTGELFF

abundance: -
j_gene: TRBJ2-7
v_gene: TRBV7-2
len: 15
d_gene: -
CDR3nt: TGTGCCAGCAGCGCACAGGGCAACCCGATCTACGAGCAGTACTTC
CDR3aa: CASSAQGNPIYEQYF

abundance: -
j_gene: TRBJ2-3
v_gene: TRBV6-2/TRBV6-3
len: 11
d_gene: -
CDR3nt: TGTGCCAGCAGTAAACTAAATACGCAGTATTTT
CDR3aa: CASSKLNTQYF

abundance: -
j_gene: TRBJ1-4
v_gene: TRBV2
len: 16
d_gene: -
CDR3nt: TGTGCCAGCAGTGCTGGGCAGCCTGCAACTAATGAAAAACTGTTTTTT
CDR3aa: CASSAGQPATNEKLFF